One sample yielded the 27 T cell receptor beta chains listed below, sequenced in a study of T cells after posttransplantation cyclophosphamide. TCRdb's copy holds only in-frame clones and misses some; the assay was immunoSEQ multiplex PCR. This sample yields more than 8,000 clones, of which roughly 90% are seen a single time; under 5% belongs to the top ten. Control samples came 1 year after myeloablative marrow transplants with methotrexate plus calcineurin inhibitor. Sequenced here: PBMCs, sampled about 450 days after allogeneic stem cell transplant with calcineurin inhibitor and methotrexate. The receptors here all came from a male patient in his forties or fifties who received an allogeneic stem cell transplant from an unrelated donor, was CMV-positive, and had chronic GVHD only. Some T cells could come from the graft donor.

The chain couples TRBV7-2 to TRBJ2-5; D perhaps matches TRBD2 (7 bases). The germline V gene encodes CDR1 SGHTA and CDR2 FQGNSA. V dropped 6 bases and J dropped 4 bases, with 21 bases sitting between them. The CDR3 consists of 16 residues. CDR3 loop: CASRVVGGASGETQYF. The DNA of the CDR3 is TGTGCCAGCAGGGTGGTTGGGGGGGCCTCTGGAGAGACCCAGTACTTC.

The chain carries TRBV5-1 and TRBJ1-5, with D tentatively TRBD1 (5 bases). Germline V gene sequence: CDR1 SGHRS, CDR2 YFSETQ. With 4 bases removed from V and 0 bases from J, the gap between germline ends came to 14 bases. CDR3 length equals 16 residues. CDR3 amino acids: CASSVGGDHSNQPQHF. The CDR3 coding sequence is TGCGCCAGCAGCGTCGGGGGAGATCATAGCAATCAGCCCCAGCATTTT.

Points on this clone: At the DNA level, this CDR3 is encoded by other sequences in the same sample as well. V is TRBV19 and J is TRBJ1-5; a weak D match, TRBD1 (5 bases). The germline V gene has CDR1 LNHDA and CDR2 SQIVND (reference sequence). The CDR3 consists of 16 residues. The germline V and J ends were trimmed by 3 bases and 4 bases, with 16 bases remaining between them. As DNA, the CDR3 is TGTGCCAGTAGTATCACCCCTGGGGGGGGGAATCAGCCCCAGCATTTT. This translates into CASSITPGGGNQPQHF.

The chain is built from TRBV4-3 and TRBJ2-3; D may be TRBD1 (6 bases). The CDR3 spans 14 residues. Germline V gene data show CDR1 as LGHNA and CDR2 as YSLEER. The V end lost 0 bases, the J end lost 4 bases, and 8 bases lay between the germline ends. This CDR3 is CASSQDGGADTQYF. The DNA for the CDR3 is TGCGCCAGCAGCCAAGATGGGGGCGCAGATACGCAGTATTTT.

This clone was picked up one time. The rearrangement links TRBV5-4 to TRBJ2-5, with TRBD1 as a possible D gene (5 bases). Between the trimmed V and J ends, which lost 0 bases and 11 bases, there was a span of 11 bases. Germline CDR1 and CDR2: SGHNT and YYREEE (reference sequence). The CDR3 sequence is 12 residues long. CDR3 coding DNA: TGTGCCAGCAGCTTGGGACAGCAAGCTCAGTACTTC. Translated: CASSLGQQAQYF.

This chain joins TRBV29-1 and TRBJ2-7; D gene unclear. V dropped 1 base and J dropped 1 base, with 5 bases sitting between them. The CDR3 loop spans 12 amino acids. Germline-derived CDR1 and CDR2 are SQVTM and ANQGSEA. This chain's CDR3 is CSVEGVSYEQYF. The CDR3 coding sequence is TGCAGCGTTGAAGGTGTATCCTACGAGCAGTACTTC.

The chain links TRBV2 to TRBJ2-5; D gene unclear. Judging by the DNA end, TRBJ2-7 fits better; the J call may be wrong. CDR3 length: 11 amino acids. Germline lookup yields CDR1 SNHLY and CDR2 FYNNEI. CDR3 sequence: CASRKAYEQYF. The CDR3 nucleotides read TGTGCCAGCCGCAAAGCCTACGAGCAGTACTTC.

V is TRBV6-5 and J is TRBJ1-2; maybe TRBD1 (6 bases). CDR3 length: 14 residues. Germline V gene data show CDR1 as MNHEY and CDR2 as SVGAGI. Trimming shortened V by 7 bases and J by 5 bases, and 17 bases separated the two germline ends. This CDR3 is CASTDLTGNYGYTF. In nucleotides, the CDR3 is TGTGCCAGCACCGACCTCACAGGGAATTATGGCTACACCTTC.

V usage is TRBV6-4 and J usage is TRBJ2-7; the D gene is possibly TRBD2 (5 bases). The CDR3 runs 16 residues. Germline lookup yields CDR1 MRHNA and CDR2 SNTAGT. V lost 2 bases and J lost 0, with 14 bases in between. This CDR3 is CASSDAPPSGSYEQYF. Written as DNA, the CDR3 is TGTGCCAGCAGTGACGCCCCTCCGAGCGGCTCCTACGAGCAGTACTTC.

This chain links TRBV13 with TRBJ2-2; 14 nucleotides align to TRBD2. The J segment lost 7 bases and the V segment lost 5 bases, leaving 6 bases of the junction unmatched. This CDR3 contains 16 residues. Germline V gives CDR1 PRHDT, CDR2 FYEKMQ (reference sequence). The CDR3 nucleotides are TGTGCCAGCAGCCCTGGACTAGCGGGAGGCGTCGGGGAGCTGTTTTTT. Translation: CASSPGLAGGVGELFF.

This chain connects TRBV6-1 to TRBJ1-1, with 7 bases matching TRBD1. CDR3 length equals 15 residues. Germline CDR1 and CDR2: MNHNS and SASEGT. The junction had 6 bases not matched to a gene; V was cut back by 4 bases and J by 1 base. CDR3: CASSAGGLWNTEAFF. In DNA, the CDR3 is TGTGCCAGCAGTGCAGGGGGATTATGGAACACTGAAGCTTTCTTT.

V is TRBV28 and J is TRBJ1-2; 7 bases agree with TRBD1. This CDR3 contains 15 residues. Germline V gene lookup returns CDR1 MDHEN and CDR2 SYDVKM. J lost 5 bases, V lost 4 bases, and 10 bases had no gene match. The CDR3 DNA sequence: TGTGCCAGCAGTTCTGGGACAGCTCAAGTTTATGGCTACACCTTC. This gives the protein CASSSGTAQVYGYTF.

This chain joins TRBV6-6 and TRBJ2-1; 11 positions match TRBD1. This CDR3 contains 15 residues. J lost 3 bases, V lost 4 bases, and 2 bases had no gene match. CDR1 and CDR2 (germline): MNHNY, SVGAGI (reference sequence). CDR3 sequence reads: CASSSGTGGYNEQFF. In DNA form, the CDR3 reads TGTGCCAGCAGTTCCGGGACAGGGGGCTACAATGAGCAGTTCTTC.

This rearrangement joins TRBV19 to TRBJ2-7, with 8 bases lining up with TRBD2. The germline CDR1 and CDR2 sequences are LNHDA and SQIVND (reference sequence). This CDR3 is built from 13 residues. V was pared by 5 bases and J by 4 bases, with 4 bases of the junction left unmatched. The CDR3 DNA follows: TGTGCCAGTAGTGTAGCGGGACTTTACGAGCAGTACTTC. Translating it yields CASSVAGLYEQYF.

A note on this clone: One end of the junction is discordant with germline, which a read error may explain. J is TRBJ2-5 and V is TRBV7-9; 13 nucleotides line up with TRBD2. The germline V gene encodes CDR1 SEHNR and CDR2 FQNEAQ (reference sequence). The CDR3 length is 14 residues. The CDR3 here is CASSPADGLAGDDF. CDR3 coding DNA: TGTGCCAGCAGCCCAGCAGACGGACTAGCGGGAGACGACTTC.

The gene calls are TRBV19 and TRBJ2-5; weak D call: TRBD1 (6 bases). Germline V lookup: CDR1 LNHDA, CDR2 SQIVND (reference sequence). The V and J ends lost 3 bases and 3 bases respectively, with 11 bases between them. This CDR3 region has 14 residues. CDR3 residues: CASSMKRTEETQYF. The CDR3 DNA is TGTGCCAGTAGTATGAAGCGGACAGAAGAGACCCAGTACTTC.

The V call is TRBV7-9, the J call TRBJ2-2, with D possibly TRBD2 on 5 matching bases. CDR3 length: 14 residues. V lost 5 bases and J lost 1, with 8 bases in between. Germline assignment: CDR1 SEHNR and CDR2 FQNEAQ (reference sequence). The CDR3 DNA follows: TGTGCCAGCAGCAGAGGAGGGAACACCGGGGAGCTGTTTTTT. It codes for CASSRGGNTGELFF.

The chain carries TRBV6-1 and TRBJ1-2; the D is unclear. Germline V gene sequence: CDR1 MNHNS, CDR2 SASEGT. Deletions cut 6 bases from V and 6 bases from J, with 20 bases between. This CDR3 is 15 amino acids long. DNA for the CDR3: TGTGCCAGCAGACAGACGGACGTCGGAGGTGATGGCTACACCTTC. Translated: CASRQTDVGGDGYTF.

The chain joins TRBV4-1 to TRBJ1-1; tentatively, D is TRBD1 (5 bases). The CDR3 has 15 amino acids. V lost 5 bases, J lost 0 bases, and 13 bases lay in between. CDR1 and CDR2 from the germline V gene are MGHRA and YSYEKL. In DNA form, the CDR3 reads TGCGCCAGCAGCACCCAAATGGGGCTGAACACTGAAGCTTTCTTT. It yields the protein CASSTQMGLNTEAFF.

The J gene is TRBJ1-1, the V gene TRBV11-3, with D possibly being TRBD1 (6 bases). Germline CDR1 SGHNT, CDR2 YENEEA. Trimming left V 1 base short and J 3 bases short, with 12 bases between. This CDR3 contains 15 residues. CDR3 nucleotide sequence: TGTGCCAGCAGCTTAGGAGCAGGGGCAGACACTGAAGCTTTCTTT. It codes for CASSLGAGADTEAFF.

CDR3 protein: CASSSAGEGTDTQYF. Here the CDR3 DNA reads TGTGCCAGCAGCTCCGCGGGGGAAGGCACAGATACGCAGTATTTT. The chain carries TRBV5-4 and TRBJ2-3; 7 positions match TRBD2. CDR1 is SGHNT, CDR2 YYREEE, per germline (reference sequence). The CDR3 has 15 amino acids. Trimming removed 3 bases from V and 1 base from J; junction bases left unmatched: 5.

The J gene is TRBJ2-3, the V gene TRBV4-1, with 9 bases aligning to TRBD2. The J segment lost 0 bases and the V segment lost 4 bases, leaving 5 bases of the junction unmatched. Germline V CDR1 and CDR2: MGHRA, YSYEKL. There are 16 residues in the CDR3. The CDR3 coding sequence is TGCGCCAGCAGCCGCCGACTAGCGGATAGCACAGATACGCAGTATTTT. Encoded protein: CASSRRLADSTDTQYF.

This clone has only a few counts. The chain recombines TRBV28 with TRBJ2-3; 13 bases agree with TRBD2. Unmatched junction bases numbered 11, after V lost 3 bases and J lost 2 bases. Germline V gene sequence: CDR1 MDHEN, CDR2 SYDVKM. There are 19 residues in the CDR3. DNA of the CDR3: TGTGCCAGCAGTTTCCCACGGACTAGCGGGAGTTATGACACAGATACGCAGTATTTT. The encoded protein is CASSFPRTSGSYDTDTQYF. The variable domain in full, with the rest retrieved from reference TRBV28 and TRBJ2-3, is DVKVTQSSRYLVKRTGEKVFLECVQDMDHENMFWYRQDPGLGLRLIYFSYDVKMKEKGDIPEGYSVSREKKERFSLILESASTNQTSMYLCASSFPRTSGSYDTDTQYFGPGTRLTVL.

The chain couples TRBV4-3 to TRBJ2-5; D unresolved. The CDR3 sequence is 15 residues long. Germline CDR1 and CDR2: LGHNA and YSLEER. V was trimmed by 0 bases and J by 0 bases, leaving 8 bases between them. The CDR3 bases are TGCGCCAGCAGCCAAGATAGACAAGACCAAGAGACCCAGTACTTC. Amino acid sequence: CASSQDRQDQETQYF.

The CDR3 sequence: CASSLSVSYQPQHF. The CDR3 coding sequence is TGTGCCAGCAGTTTATCGGTCAGTTATCAGCCCCAGCATTTT. The chain recombines TRBV27 with TRBJ1-5; D uncertain. The CDR3 is 14 residues long. Germline V CDR1 and CDR2: MNHEY, SMNVEV (reference sequence). V shed 0 bases and J shed 5 bases, with 8 bases lying between them.

This clone was recorded once. DNA of the CDR3: TGTGCCAGTAGTATAGTCCGGGAAGAGACCCAGTACTTC. It translates to CASSIVREETQYF. The chain employs TRBV19 and TRBJ2-5; D call uncertain. CDR1 and CDR2 (germline): LNHDA, SQIVND (reference sequence). Trimming cost V 1 base and J 3 bases, with 6 bases left between them. This CDR3 has 13 amino acids.

The V and J genes are TRBV5-6 and TRBJ1-6; TRBD1 aligns across 7 bases. V lost 3 bases, J lost 7 bases, and 7 bases stayed unmatched. CDR3 length: 15 amino acids. Germline V CDR1 and CDR2: SGHDT, YYEEEE. The CDR3 reads CASSWGQRTNSPLHF. In DNA form, the CDR3 reads TGTGCCAGCAGCTGGGGACAGAGAACGAATTCACCCCTCCACTTT.